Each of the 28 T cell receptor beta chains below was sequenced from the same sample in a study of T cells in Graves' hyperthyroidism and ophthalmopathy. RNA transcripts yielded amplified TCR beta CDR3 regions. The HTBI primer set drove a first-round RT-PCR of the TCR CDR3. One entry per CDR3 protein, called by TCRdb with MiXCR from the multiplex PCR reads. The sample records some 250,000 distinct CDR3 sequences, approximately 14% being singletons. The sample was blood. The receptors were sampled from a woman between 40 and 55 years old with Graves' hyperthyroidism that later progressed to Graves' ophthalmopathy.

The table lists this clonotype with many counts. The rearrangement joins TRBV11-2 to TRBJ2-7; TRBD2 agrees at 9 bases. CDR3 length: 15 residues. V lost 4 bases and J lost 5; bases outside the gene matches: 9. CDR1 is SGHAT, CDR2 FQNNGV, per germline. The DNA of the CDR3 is TGTGCCAGCAGCTCGGCCAGCGGGAGGTCGAACGAGCAGTACTTC. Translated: CASSSASGRSNEQYF.

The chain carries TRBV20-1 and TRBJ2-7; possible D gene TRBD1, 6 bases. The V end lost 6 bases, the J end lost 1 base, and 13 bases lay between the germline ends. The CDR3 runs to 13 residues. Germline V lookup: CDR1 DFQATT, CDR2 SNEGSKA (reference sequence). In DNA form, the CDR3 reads TGCAGTGCAGCCAGGACAGTATCCTACGAGCAGTACTTC. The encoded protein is CSAARTVSYEQYF.

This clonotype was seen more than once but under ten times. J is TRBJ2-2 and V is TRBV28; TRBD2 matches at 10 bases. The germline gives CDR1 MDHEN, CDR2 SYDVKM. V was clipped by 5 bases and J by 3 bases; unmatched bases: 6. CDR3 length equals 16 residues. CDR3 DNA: TGTGCCAGCAGTCCCCTAGCGGGAGATGACACCGGGGAGCTGTTTTTT. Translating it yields CASSPLAGDDTGELFF.

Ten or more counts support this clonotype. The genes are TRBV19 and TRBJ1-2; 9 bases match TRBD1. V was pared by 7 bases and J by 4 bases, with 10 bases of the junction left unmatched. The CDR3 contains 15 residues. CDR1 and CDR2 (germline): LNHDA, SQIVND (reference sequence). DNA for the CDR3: TGTGCCAGTACCCCGCGGGACAGGGAAAGCTATGGCTACACCTTC. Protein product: CASTPRDRESYGYTF.

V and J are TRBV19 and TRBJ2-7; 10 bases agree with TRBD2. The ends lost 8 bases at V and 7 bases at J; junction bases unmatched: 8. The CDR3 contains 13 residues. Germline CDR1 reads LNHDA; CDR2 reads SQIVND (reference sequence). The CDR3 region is CASAAGGPGEQYF. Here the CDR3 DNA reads TGTGCCAGTGCAGCGGGAGGGCCTGGAGAGCAGTACTTC.

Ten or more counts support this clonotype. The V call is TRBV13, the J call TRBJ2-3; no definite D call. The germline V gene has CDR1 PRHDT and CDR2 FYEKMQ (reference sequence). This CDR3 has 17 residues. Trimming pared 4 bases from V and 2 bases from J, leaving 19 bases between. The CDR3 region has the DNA TGTGCCAGCAGCTCGGCCAATCCGGAGAGCTACACAGATACGCAGTATTTT. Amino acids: CASSSANPESYTDTQYF. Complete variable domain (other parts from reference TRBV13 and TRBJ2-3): AAGVIQSPRHLIKEKRETATLKCYPIPRHDTVYWYQQGPGQDPQFLISFYEKMQSDKGSIPDRFSAQQFSDYHSELNMSSLELGDSALYFCASSSANPESYTDTQYFGPGTRLTVL.

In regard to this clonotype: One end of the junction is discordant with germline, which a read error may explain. In nucleotides, the CDR3 is TGTGCCAGCAGCCCACTAGCGCCTCAAAAGACCCAGTGCTTC. It encodes CASSPLAPQKTQCF. The gene calls are TRBV7-9 and TRBJ2-5, with TRBD2 identical over 7 bases. There are 14 residues in the CDR3. Germline V gene sequence: CDR1 SEHNR, CDR2 FQNEAQ (reference sequence).

The DNA of the CDR3 is TGCAGTGCTAGGAAGCTAGCGGGGATTTACAATGAGCAGTTCTTC. It is translated as CSARKLAGIYNEQFF. This chain joins TRBV20-1 and TRBJ2-1, with 9 bases identical to TRBD2. The CDR3 length is 15 residues. Losses at the gene ends were 3 bases for V and 4 bases for J; bases not matched to a gene: 7. Germline V gives CDR1 DFQATT, CDR2 SNEGSKA (reference sequence).

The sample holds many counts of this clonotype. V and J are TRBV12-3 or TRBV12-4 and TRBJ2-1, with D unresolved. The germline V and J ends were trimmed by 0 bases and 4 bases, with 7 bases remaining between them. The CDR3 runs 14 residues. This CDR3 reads CASSLAGRYNEQFF. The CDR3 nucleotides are TGTGCCAGCAGTTTAGCGGGAAGGTACAATGAGCAGTTCTTC.

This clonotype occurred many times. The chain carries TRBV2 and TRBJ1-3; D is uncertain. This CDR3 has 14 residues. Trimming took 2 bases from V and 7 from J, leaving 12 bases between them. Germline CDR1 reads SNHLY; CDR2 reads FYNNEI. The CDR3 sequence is CASSEPGSSNTIYF. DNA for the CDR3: TGTGCCAGCAGTGAACCTGGCAGTTCCAACACCATATATTTT.

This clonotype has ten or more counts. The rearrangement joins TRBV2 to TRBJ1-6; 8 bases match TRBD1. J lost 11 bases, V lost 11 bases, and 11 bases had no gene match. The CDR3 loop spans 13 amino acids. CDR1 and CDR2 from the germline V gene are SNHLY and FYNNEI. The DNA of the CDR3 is TGTGCCCTTCAGGGGACAGGACCTCCACCCCTCCACTTT. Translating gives CALQGTGPPPLHF.

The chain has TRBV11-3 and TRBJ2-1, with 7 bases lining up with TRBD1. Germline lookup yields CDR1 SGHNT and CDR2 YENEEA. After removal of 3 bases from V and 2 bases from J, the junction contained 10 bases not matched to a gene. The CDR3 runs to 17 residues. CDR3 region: CASSFITGEGAYNEQFF. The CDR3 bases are TGTGCCAGCAGCTTCATTACAGGGGAAGGGGCCTACAATGAGCAGTTCTTC. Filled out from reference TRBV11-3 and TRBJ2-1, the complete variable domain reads EAGVVQSPRYKIIEKKQPVAFWCNPISGHNTLYWYLQNLGQGPELLIRYENEEAVDDSQLPKDRFSAERLKGVDSTLKIQPAELGDSAVYLCASSFITGEGAYNEQFFGPGTRLTVL.

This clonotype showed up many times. CDR3 coding DNA: TGCAGTGCGGCGGGACAGTCGATCACTGAAGCTTTCTTT. The encoded protein is CSAAGQSITEAFF. The J gene is TRBJ1-1, the V gene TRBV20-1, with 7 bases matching TRBD1. V shed 6 bases and J 4 bases; nucleotides not matched to a gene: 8. The germline gives CDR1 DFQATT, CDR2 SNEGSKA (reference sequence). The CDR3 length is 13 residues.

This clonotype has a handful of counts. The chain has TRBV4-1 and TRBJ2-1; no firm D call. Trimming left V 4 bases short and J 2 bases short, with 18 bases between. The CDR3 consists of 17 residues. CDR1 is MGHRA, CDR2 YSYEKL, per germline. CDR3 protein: CASSPLSPPFTYNEQFF. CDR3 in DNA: TGCGCCAGCAGCCCCCTAAGCCCCCCCTTTACCTACAATGAGCAGTTCTTC.

CDR3 coding DNA: TGCAGTGCTAGGGGGCTGAAAGAGACCCAGTACTTC. This codes for CSARGLKETQYF. The chain recombines TRBV20-1 with TRBJ2-5; weak D call: TRBD1 (5 bases). Trimming stripped 3 bases from V and 3 bases from J, with 8 bases between. The germline CDR1 and CDR2 sequences are DFQATT and SNEGSKA (reference sequence). This CDR3 is built from 12 residues.

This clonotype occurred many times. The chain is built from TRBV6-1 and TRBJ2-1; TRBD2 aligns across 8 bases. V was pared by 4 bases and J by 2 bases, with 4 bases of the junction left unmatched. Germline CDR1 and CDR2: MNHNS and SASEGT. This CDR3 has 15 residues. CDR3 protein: CASSGELAAYNEQFF. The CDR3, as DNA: TGTGCCAGCAGTGGTGAACTAGCGGCCTACAATGAGCAGTTCTTC.

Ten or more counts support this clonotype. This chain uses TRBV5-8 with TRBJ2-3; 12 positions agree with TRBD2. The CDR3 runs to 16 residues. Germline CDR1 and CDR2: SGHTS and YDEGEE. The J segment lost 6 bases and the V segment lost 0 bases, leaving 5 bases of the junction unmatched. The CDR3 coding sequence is TGTGCCAGCAGCTTGGGGACTAGCGGGATGTACGATACGCAGTATTTT. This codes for CASSLGTSGMYDTQYF.

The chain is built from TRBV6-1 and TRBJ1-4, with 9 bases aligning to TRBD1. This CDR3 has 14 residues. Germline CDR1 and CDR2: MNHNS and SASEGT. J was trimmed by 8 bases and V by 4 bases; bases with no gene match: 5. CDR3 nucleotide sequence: TGTGCCAGCAGTGCCGGGACAGGGAACGAAAAACTGTTTTTT. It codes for CASSAGTGNEKLFF.

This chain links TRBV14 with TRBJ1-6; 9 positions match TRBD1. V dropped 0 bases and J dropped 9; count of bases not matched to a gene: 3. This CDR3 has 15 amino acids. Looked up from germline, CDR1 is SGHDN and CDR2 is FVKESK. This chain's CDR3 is CASSQDGTGSSPLHF. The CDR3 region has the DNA TGTGCCAGCAGCCAAGACGGGACAGGGTCTTCACCCCTCCACTTT.

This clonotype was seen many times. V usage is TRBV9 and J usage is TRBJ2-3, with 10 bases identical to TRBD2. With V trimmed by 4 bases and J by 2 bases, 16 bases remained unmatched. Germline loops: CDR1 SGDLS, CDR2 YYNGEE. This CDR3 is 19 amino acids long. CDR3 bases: TGTGCCAGCAGCCCGACAGGAGGCGGGGGACTAGCGTACACAGATACGCAGTATTTT. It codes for CASSPTGGGGLAYTDTQYF. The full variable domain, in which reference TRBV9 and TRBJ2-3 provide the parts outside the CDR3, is DSGVTQTPKHLITATGQRVTLRCSPRSGDLSVYWYQQSLDQGLQFLIQYYNGEERAKGNILERFSAQQFPDLHSELNLSSLELGDSALYFCASSPTGGGGLAYTDTQYFGPGTRLTVL.

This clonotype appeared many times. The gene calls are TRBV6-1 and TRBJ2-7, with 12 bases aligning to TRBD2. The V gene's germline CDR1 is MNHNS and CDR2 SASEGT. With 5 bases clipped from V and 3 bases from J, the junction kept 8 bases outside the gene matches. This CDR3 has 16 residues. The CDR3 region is CASSYVLAGGYYEQYF. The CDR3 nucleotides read TGTGCCAGCAGTTACGTACTAGCGGGAGGTTACTACGAGCAGTACTTC.

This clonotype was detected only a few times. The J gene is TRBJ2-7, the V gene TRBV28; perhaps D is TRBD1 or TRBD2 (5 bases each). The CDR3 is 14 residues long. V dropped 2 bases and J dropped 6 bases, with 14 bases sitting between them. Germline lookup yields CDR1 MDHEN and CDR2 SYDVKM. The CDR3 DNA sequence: TGTGCCAGCAGTTTAAGGGATCCGAGGGGCGAGCAGTACTTC. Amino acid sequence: CASSLRDPRGEQYF.

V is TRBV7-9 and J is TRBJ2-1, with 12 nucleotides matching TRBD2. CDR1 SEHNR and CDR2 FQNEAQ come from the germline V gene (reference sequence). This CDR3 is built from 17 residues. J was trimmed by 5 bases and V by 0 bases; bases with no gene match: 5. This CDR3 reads CASSLALAGGVDNEQFF. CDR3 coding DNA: TGTGCCAGCAGCTTAGCTCTAGCGGGAGGGGTCGACAATGAGCAGTTCTTC.

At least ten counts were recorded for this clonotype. The CDR3 spells CASSLGYSQETQYF. The CDR3, as DNA: TGTGCCAGCAGCTTAGGGTACAGCCAAGAGACCCAGTACTTC. The rearrangement uses TRBV7-9 and TRBJ2-5; D not certain. The V gene lost 1 base and the J gene lost 1 base, with 7 bases spanning the gap. This CDR3 is built from 14 residues. The germline V gene encodes CDR1 SEHNR and CDR2 FQNEAQ (reference sequence).

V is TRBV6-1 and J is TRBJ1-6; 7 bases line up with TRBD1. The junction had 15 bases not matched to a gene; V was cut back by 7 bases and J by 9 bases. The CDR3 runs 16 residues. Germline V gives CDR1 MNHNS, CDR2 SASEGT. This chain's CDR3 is CASKDKTGWLSSPLHF. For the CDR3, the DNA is TGTGCCAGCAAGGATAAGACAGGGTGGTTAAGTTCACCCCTCCACTTT.

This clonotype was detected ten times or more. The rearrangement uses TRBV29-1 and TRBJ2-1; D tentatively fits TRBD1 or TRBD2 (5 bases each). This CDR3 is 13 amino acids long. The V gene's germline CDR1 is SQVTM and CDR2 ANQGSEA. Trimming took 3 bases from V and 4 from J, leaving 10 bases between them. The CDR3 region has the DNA TGCAGCGTTGAGAGGGGTATTTACAATGAGCAGTTCTTC. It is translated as CSVERGIYNEQFF.

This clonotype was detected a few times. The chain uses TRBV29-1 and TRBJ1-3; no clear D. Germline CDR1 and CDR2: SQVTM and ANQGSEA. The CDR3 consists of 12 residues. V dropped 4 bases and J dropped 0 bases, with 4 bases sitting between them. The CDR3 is CSVASSGNTIYF. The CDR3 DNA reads TGCAGCGTTGCTAGCTCTGGAAACACCATATATTTT.

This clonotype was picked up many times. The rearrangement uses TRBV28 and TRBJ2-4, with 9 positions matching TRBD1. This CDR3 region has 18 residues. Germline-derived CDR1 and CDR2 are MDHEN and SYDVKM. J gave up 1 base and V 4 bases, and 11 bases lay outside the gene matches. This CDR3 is CASSSEGTGGEAKNIQYF. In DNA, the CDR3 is TGTGCCAGCAGTTCGGAGGGAACAGGGGGCGAGGCCAAAAACATTCAGTACTTC.